This T cell receptor beta chain was recovered during a study of lymphopenia after photon versus proton radiotherapy. The junction had 7 bases not matched to a gene; V was cut back by 11 bases and J by 4 bases. Germline V CDR1 and CDR2: SGHTA, FQGNSA. The CDR3 contains 12 residues. Libraries were prepared by immunoSEQ multiplex PCR; TCRdb keeps only in-frame clonotypes and omits some of them. The sample has around 23,000 clones, around 90% seen once; the top ten hold roughly 9.7%. This TCR came from a woman between 65 and 79 years old with pancreatic cancer. Some clones in this sample may be carry-over from other donors' samples. The chain combines TRBV7-2 with TRBJ2-7; 8 bases match TRBD2. The sample was peripheral blood, taken from a patient treated with proton-based radiotherapy. The CDR3 loop reads CASREGPYEQYF. CDR3 bases: TGTGCCTCACGGGAGGGCCCATACGAGCAGTACTTC.